The 29 T cell receptor beta chains below were found in one sample sequenced in a study of blood T cell repertoires in COVID-19. Using immunoSEQ multiplex PCR, the repertoire was profiled, and TCRdb retains in-frame clones only, with some absent. Among hundreds of thousands of clones, 80% to 90% were seen once, and the ten largest hold roughly 0.99%. Sequenced sample: PBMCs or T cells enriched from blood (not recorded which). These receptors were obtained from a man in his late teens or twenties who had recovered from COVID-19.

This chain connects TRBV29-1 to TRBJ2-7, with D tentatively TRBD2 (5 bases). CDR3 size: 14 residues. Germline V gives CDR1 SQVTM, CDR2 ANQGSEA. V was shortened by 3 bases and J by 3 bases, with 15 bases between the two germline ends. CDR3: CSVEDGKGSYEQYF. DNA for the CDR3: TGCAGCGTTGAGGACGGTAAAGGGAGCTACGAGCAGTACTTC.

The V and J genes are TRBV11-2 and TRBJ1-6, with D possibly matching TRBD1 (5 bases). The V gene's germline CDR1 is SGHAT and CDR2 FQNNGV. The CDR3 spans 17 residues. V dropped 0 bases and J dropped 2 bases, with 11 bases sitting between them. CDR3 bases: TGTGCCAGCAGCTTAGAAAGGGGCTCCACCTATAATTCACCCCTCCACTTT. It specifies CASSLERGSTYNSPLHF.

This clone was seen more than once but under ten times. The chain joins TRBV5-4 to TRBJ2-1; D is perhaps TRBD2 (5 bases). CDR1 is SGHNT, CDR2 YYREEE, per germline (reference sequence). The CDR3 covers 15 residues. Trimming left V 4 bases short and J 2 bases short, with 13 bases between. The CDR3 reads CASSNPTGTYNEQFF. The CDR3 nucleotides read TGTGCCAGCAGCAACCCGACGGGGACCTACAATGAGCAGTTCTTC.

This clone occurred a few times. The chain combines TRBV18 with TRBJ1-2, with a weak D call TRBD1 (6 bases). Trimming left V 6 bases short and J 2 bases short, with 10 bases between. There are 13 residues in the CDR3. Looked up from germline, CDR1 is KGHSH and CDR2 is LQKENI. CDR3 loop: CASSLDRNYGYTF. As DNA, the CDR3 is TGTGCCAGCTCCCTTGACAGGAACTATGGCTACACCTTC.

V and J are TRBV2 and TRBJ1-6, with 9 nucleotides matching TRBD1. V shed 6 bases and J 9 bases; nucleotides not matched to a gene: 6. The CDR3 spans 14 residues. The germline V gene encodes CDR1 SNHLY and CDR2 FYNNEI. The chain's CDR3 is CASRAGQGPSPLHF. The CDR3 DNA reads TGTGCCAGCAGAGCGGGACAGGGACCTTCACCCCTCCACTTT.

This chain links TRBV9 with TRBJ1-2; D possibly corresponds to TRBD1 (6 bases). From germline, CDR1 is SGDLS and CDR2 YYNGEE. This CDR3 comprises 16 residues. Trimming left V 4 bases short and J 2 bases short, with 18 bases between. The CDR3 here is CASSKRRAQGNYGYTF. The CDR3 DNA reads TGTGCCAGCAGCAAACGAAGGGCTCAGGGGAACTATGGCTACACCTTC.

V is TRBV4-1 and J is TRBJ2-3; a possible D gene is TRBD1 (6 bases). Germline V gene data show CDR1 as MGHRA and CDR2 as YSYEKL. V was clipped by 1 base and J by 10 bases, with 15 bases between them. CDR3 length: 14 amino acids. In nucleotides, the CDR3 is TGCGCCAGCAGCCAAGGTTCGGGCTCAGGGGCGCAGTATTTT. This sequence encodes CASSQGSGSGAQYF.

This chain uses TRBV10-2 with TRBJ1-2; unclear D gene. The germline V gene encodes CDR1 WSHSY and CDR2 SAAADI. Trimming cost V 8 bases and J 4 bases, with 23 bases left between them. The CDR3 runs 16 residues. This chain's CDR3 is CASLGRGPAKLYGYTF. The CDR3 coding sequence is TGCGCCAGCCTCGGCCGCGGGCCGGCGAAGCTCTATGGCTACACCTTC.

V gene TRBV10-3 combines with J gene TRBJ1-1; possible D gene TRBD1, 6 bases. Trimming removed 6 bases at V and 8 bases at J, with 16 bases between. The CDR3 sequence is 13 residues long. In germline, CDR1 is ENHRY, CDR2 SYGVKD. The CDR3 reads CAIRETGKEEAFF. CDR3 DNA: TGTGCCATCAGGGAGACAGGTAAGGAAGAAGCTTTCTTT.

The chain links TRBV7-2 to TRBJ1-6; no definite D call. Germline V gives CDR1 SGHTA, CDR2 FQGNSA. This CDR3 is 12 amino acids long. Trimming stripped 5 bases from V and 17 bases from J, with 16 bases between. DNA for the CDR3: TGTGCCAGCAGCCCTGGTAGGCTCCAGGTCCACTTT. Its translation: CASSPGRLQVHF.

The DNA of the CDR3 is TGTGCCAGCTCAACGAGGCCCCGGATGTACACCTTC. Its translation is CASSTRPRMYTF. The chain is built from TRBV28 and TRBJ1-2; no clear D gene. This CDR3 contains 12 residues. V lost 8 bases and J lost 11, with 18 bases in between. Germline-derived CDR1 and CDR2 are MDHEN and SYDVKM.

The chain joins TRBV5-1 to TRBJ2-7; unclear D gene. V lost 0 bases, J lost 5 bases, and 15 bases lay in between. This CDR3 region has 15 residues. Germline assignment: CDR1 SGHRS and CDR2 YFSETQ. For the CDR3, the DNA is TGCGCCAGCAGCTTGGCCGTGGTTAGTAGTGACGAGCAGTACTTC. Protein sequence: CASSLAVVSSDEQYF. Full variable domain (rest looked up from reference TRBV5-1 and TRBJ2-7): KAGVTQTPRYLIKTRGQQVTLSCSPISGHRSVSWYQQTPGQGLQFLFEYFSETQRNKGNFPGRFSGRQFSNSRSEMNVSTLELGDSALYLCASSLAVVSSDEQYFGPGTRLTVT.

The V and J genes are TRBV9 and TRBJ1-2; 8 bases match TRBD1. J lost 8 bases, V lost 3 bases, and 9 bases had no gene match. From germline, CDR1 is SGDLS and CDR2 YYNGEE. The CDR3 has 14 residues. The CDR3 region is CASSARTGPRGYTF. Here the CDR3 DNA reads TGTGCCAGCAGCGCCCGGACAGGGCCGCGGGGCTACACCTTC.

V usage is TRBV6-2 or TRBV6-3 and J usage is TRBJ2-2; 13 bases match TRBD2. From germline, CDR1 is MNHEY and CDR2 SVGEGT. Losses at the gene ends were 4 bases for V and 3 bases for J; bases not matched to a gene: 2. The CDR3 has 16 residues. CDR3 nucleotides: TGTGCCAGCAGTTGGACTAGCGGGAGAGACACCGGGGAGCTGTTTTTT. Translating it yields CASSWTSGRDTGELFF.

Remarks on this clone: The same CDR3 is also encoded by other DNA sequences in this sample. The V and J genes are TRBV2 and TRBJ2-7; D is perhaps TRBD2 (5 bases). The V end was cut by 8 bases, the J end by 4 bases, with 12 bases between. In germline, CDR1 is SNHLY, CDR2 FYNNEI. This CDR3 has 12 amino acids. The CDR3 nucleotides read TGTGCCAGCCGTTCCGGAGGATACGAGCAGTACTTC. This encodes CASRSGGYEQYF.

V is TRBV5-8 and J is TRBJ1-6; 9 nucleotides agree with TRBD1. This CDR3 has 16 residues. Losses at the gene ends were 4 bases for V and 14 bases for J; bases not matched to a gene: 16. CDR1 SGHTS and CDR2 YDEGEE come from the germline V gene. CDR3 DNA sequence: TGTGCCAGCAGCATCCGGACCAGACAGGGGGGAAGAACCCTCCACTTT. This encodes CASSIRTRQGGRTLHF. Using reference TRBV5-8 and TRBJ1-6 for the parts outside the CDR3, the full variable domain is EAGVTQSPTHLIKTRGQQATLRCSPISGHTSVYWYQQALGLGLQFLLWYDEGEERNRGNFPPRFSGRQFPNYSSELNVNALELEDSALYLCASSIRTRQGGRTLHFGNGTRLTVT.

The J gene is TRBJ2-1, the V gene TRBV5-1; 14 positions agree with TRBD2. Germline-derived CDR1 and CDR2 are SGHRS and YFSETQ. The junction had 7 bases not matched to a gene; V was cut back by 0 bases and J by 8 bases. This CDR3 is built from 17 residues. CDR3 sequence: CASSLVGTSGSPDEQFF. For the CDR3, the DNA is TGCGCCAGCAGCTTGGTCGGGACTAGCGGGAGCCCGGATGAGCAGTTCTTC.

The chain couples TRBV18 to TRBJ2-2; 7 bases map to TRBD1. The germline gives CDR1 KGHSH, CDR2 LQKENI. The CDR3 sequence is 15 residues long. V trimming: 4 bases; J trimming: 0 bases; junction bases outside the gene matches: 2. In DNA, the CDR3 is TGTGCCAGCTCACTCGGGACAGCGAACACCGGGGAGCTGTTTTTT. This gives the protein CASSLGTANTGELFF. Looking up the rest from reference TRBV18 and TRBJ2-2 gives the full variable domain: NAGVMQNPRHLVRRRGQEARLRCSPMKGHSHVYWYRQLPEEGLKFMVYLQKENIIDESGMPKERFSAEFPKEGPSILRIQQVVRGDSAAYFCASSLGTANTGELFFGEGSRLTVL.

DNA for the CDR3: TGTGCCAGCTCACCTACCGGACTAGCCCTAGGCGGGCAGTACTTC. Protein sequence: CASSPTGLALGGQYF. J is TRBJ2-7 and V is TRBV18, with 8 bases aligning to TRBD2. The CDR3 runs to 15 residues. Germline V gene data show CDR1 as KGHSH and CDR2 as LQKENI. J lost 9 bases, V lost 3 bases, and 13 bases had no gene match.

The chain links TRBV19 to TRBJ1-5, with no clear D. This CDR3 comprises 14 residues. V dropped 3 bases and J dropped 9 bases, with 15 bases sitting between them. Germline V gene lookup returns CDR1 LNHDA and CDR2 SQIVND (reference sequence). CDR3 nucleotide sequence: TGTGCCAGTAGTATCAGCCACCGCTCAGGGCCCCAGCATTTT. Encoded protein: CASSISHRSGPQHF.

The V gene is TRBV6-2 or TRBV6-3, the J gene TRBJ2-7, with TRBD1 identical over 8 bases. Germline V gene lookup returns CDR1 MNHEY and CDR2 SVGEGT. The V and J ends lost 0 bases and 7 bases, in that order; junction bases with no gene match: 11. This CDR3 has 16 amino acids. CDR3 amino acids: CASSYSSGQGGREQYF. The CDR3, as DNA: TGTGCCAGCAGTTACTCGTCCGGACAGGGTGGTCGGGAGCAGTACTTC.

The CDR3 nucleotides are TGTGCCAGCAGTGAAGCCGTGGGGGGGCCCTATGGCTACACCTTC. Its protein product is CASSEAVGGPYGYTF. This chain connects TRBV6-1 to TRBJ1-2; TRBD1 is a possible D gene (6 bases). Trimming stripped 0 bases from V and 4 bases from J, with 12 bases between. The CDR3 loop spans 15 amino acids. The germline V gene has CDR1 MNHNS and CDR2 SASEGT.

The genes are TRBV5-4 and TRBJ1-2; unclear D gene. Trimming shortened V by 4 bases and J by 0 bases, and 7 bases separated the two germline ends. The CDR3 is 13 residues long. CDR1 is SGHNT and CDR2 is YYREEE in the germline V gene (reference sequence). The DNA of the CDR3 is TGTGCCAGCAGCGCGGCTGCTAACTATGGCTACACCTTC. The encoded protein is CASSAAANYGYTF.

The CDR3 DNA reads TGTGCCAGCAGTGAAGGACAGGGCGGTCAGCCCCAGCATTTT. Its protein product is CASSEGQGGQPQHF. The chain links TRBV2 to TRBJ1-5; 7 nucleotides line up with TRBD1. In germline, CDR1 is SNHLY, CDR2 FYNNEI. Trimming at V came to 1 base and at J to 6 bases, leaving 3 bases not matched to a gene. This CDR3 is 14 amino acids long.

This clone was seen just once. The rearrangement joins TRBV19 to TRBJ2-7; maybe TRBD2 (5 bases). Trimming removed 0 bases from V and 6 bases from J, with 15 bases in between. This CDR3 has 15 residues. CDR1 and CDR2 from the germline V gene are LNHDA and SQIVND (reference sequence). The chain's CDR3 is CASSIDRANRGEQYF. CDR3 bases: TGTGCCAGTAGTATAGATCGCGCAAATCGGGGCGAGCAGTACTTC.

The chain couples TRBV6-5 to TRBJ2-3, with D uncertain. The germline V gene encodes CDR1 MNHEY and CDR2 SVGAGI. Deletions cut 5 bases from V and 4 bases from J, with 10 bases between. CDR3 length: 13 residues. CDR3 sequence reads: CASSTAGSDTQYF. CDR3 coding DNA: TGTGCCAGCAGTACCGCCGGTTCAGATACGCAGTATTTT.

CDR3 nucleotide sequence: TGTGCCAGCAGCCAATCAGAGATCTCCTACGAGCAGTACTTC. This codes for CASSQSEISYEQYF. This chain joins TRBV16 and TRBJ2-7, with no clear D. V gave up 0 bases and J gave up 0 bases, with 6 bases separating them. The V gene's germline CDR1 is KGHSY and CDR2 FQNENV. The CDR3 extends over 14 amino acids.

The J gene is TRBJ2-1, the V gene TRBV24-1; D is possibly TRBD1 (5 bases). V was trimmed by 9 bases and J by 7 bases, leaving 21 bases between them. This CDR3 region has 15 residues. The V gene's germline CDR1 is KGHDR and CDR2 SFDVKD. CDR3 nucleotides: TGTGCCACCCAGGGCGCAGACCGTTCTGAGAATGAGCAGTTCTTC. Residues: CATQGADRSENEQFF.

The chain couples TRBV19 to TRBJ2-2; perhaps TRBD1 as D (5 bases). This CDR3 has 16 amino acids. Germline-derived CDR1 and CDR2 are LNHDA and SQIVND (reference sequence). V was trimmed by 9 bases and J by 10 bases, leaving 27 bases between them. The CDR3 DNA is TGTGCCAGCTGTCGGGTAGGGGTGAGCGTGTTCGAGGAGCTGTTTTTT. Its translation: CASCRVGVSVFEELFF. The variable domain in full, completed from reference TRBV19 and TRBJ2-2, reads DGGITQSPKYLFRKEGQNVTLSCEQNLNHDAMYWYRQDPGQGLRLIYYSQIVNDFQKGDIAEGYSVSREKKESFPLTVTSAQKNPTAFYLCASCRVGVSVFEELFFGEGSRLTVL.